A selection of T cell receptor beta chains follows, all from one sample in a study of Graves' ophthalmopathy and Graves' hyperthyroidism. TCRdb reprocessed the multiplex PCR reads via MiXCR and lists one record per CDR3 protein. The sample consists of 660,000 or so distinct CDR3 sequences, roughly 41% of them appearing once. Sequenced sample: peripheral blood. The source of these receptors is an adult man with Graves' ophthalmopathy. The CDR3 runs from the conserved cysteine through the conserved F or W. Each record gives: CDR3 protein, CDR3 DNA, D gene, clone size, J gene, V gene. A D gene is named only where the DNA matches it firmly. Size values are once, few and many counts, or a class for expanded clones, and some rows have none.

CDR3 protein: CASSRWDSRNGYTF
CDR3 DNA: TGTGCCAGCAGCCGGTGGGACAGCAGGAATGGCTACACCTTC
D gene: TRBD1
clone size: .
J gene: TRBJ1-2
V gene: TRBV7-2

CDR3 protein: CASWTGGKIYGYTF
CDR3 DNA: TGTGCCAGTTGGACAGGGGGCAAAATCTATGGCTACACCTTC
D gene: TRBD1
clone size: .
J gene: TRBJ1-2
V gene: TRBV2

CDR3 protein: CASSRDLNTGELFF
CDR3 DNA: TGTGCCAGCAGTCGGGACCTTAACACCGGGGAGCTGTTTTTT
D gene: .
clone size: few
J gene: TRBJ2-2
V gene: TRBV5-6

CDR3 protein: CATSRDGTAYEQYF
CDR3 DNA: TGTGCCACCAGCAGAGATGGGACAGCCTACGAGCAGTACTTC
D gene: TRBD1
clone size: .
J gene: TRBJ2-7
V gene: TRBV15

CDR3 protein: CASRGLTNTEAFF
CDR3 DNA: TGTGCCAGCAGGGGACTGACGAACACTGAAGCTTTCTTT
D gene: .
clone size: many
J gene: TRBJ1-1
V gene: TRBV12-3/TRBV12-4

CDR3 protein: CATSRGTGELFF
CDR3 DNA: TGTGCCACCAGCAGGGGGACCGGGGAGCTGTTTTTT
D gene: .
clone size: once
J gene: TRBJ2-2
V gene: TRBV15

CDR3 protein: CSARAQGNSPLHF
CDR3 DNA: TGCAGTGCTAGAGCCCAGGGGAATTCACCCCTCCACTTT
D gene: .
clone size: once
J gene: TRBJ1-6
V gene: TRBV20-1

CDR3 protein: CAISEPVEAGELFF
CDR3 DNA: TGTGCCATCAGTGAGCCGGTAGAGGCCGGGGAGCTGTTTTTT
D gene: .
clone size: many
J gene: TRBJ2-2
V gene: TRBV10-3

CDR3 protein: CASSQDTAGNSYEQYF
CDR3 DNA: TGCGCCAGCAGCCAAGATACAGCGGGAAACTCCTACGAGCAGTACTTC
D gene: TRBD2
clone size: few
J gene: TRBJ2-7
V gene: TRBV4-1

CDR3 protein: CASSLAAFNTEAFF
CDR3 DNA: TGTGCCAGCAGCTTAGCGGCCTTTAACACTGAAGCTTTCTTT
D gene: .
clone size: .
J gene: TRBJ1-1
V gene: TRBV7-6

CDR3 protein: CASSFWTGLYETQYF
CDR3 DNA: TGTGCCAGCAGTTTCTGGACAGGCCTCTACGAGACCCAGTACTTC
D gene: TRBD1
clone size: many
J gene: TRBJ2-5
V gene: TRBV25-1

CDR3 protein: CASSTSSGRGGEPQHF
CDR3 DNA: TGTGCCAGCAGCACCTCTAGCGGGAGGGGCGGGGAGCCCCAGCATTTT
D gene: .
clone size: .
J gene: TRBJ1-5
V gene: TRBV7-9

CDR3 protein: CAGRAGTGGTNTEAFF
CDR3 DNA: TGTGCCGGCAGGGCCGGGACAGGGGGGACGAACACTGAAGCTTTCTTT
D gene: TRBD1
clone size: .
J gene: TRBJ1-1
V gene: TRBV10-3

CDR3 protein: CASTKLGTGGGYTF
CDR3 DNA: TGTGCCAGCACCAAATTGGGTACCGGAGGCGGCTACACCTTC
D gene: .
clone size: few
J gene: TRBJ1-2
V gene: TRBV5-8

CDR3 protein: CASSLALAGGYQETQYF
CDR3 DNA: TGCGCCAGCAGCTTGGCCTTAGCGGGGGGCTACCAAGAGACCCAGTACTTC
D gene: TRBD2
clone size: many
J gene: TRBJ2-5
V gene: TRBV5-1

CDR3 protein: CASSGDRNYEQYF
CDR3 DNA: TGTGCCAGCAGTGGAGACAGAAACTACGAGCAGTACTTC
D gene: .
clone size: many
J gene: TRBJ2-7
V gene: TRBV2

CDR3 protein: CASSLQGDGANVLTF
CDR3 DNA: TGTGCCAGCAGTCTACAGGGGGATGGGGCCAACGTCCTGACTTTC
D gene: TRBD1
clone size: many
J gene: TRBJ2-6
V gene: TRBV2

CDR3 protein: CASSLTTGSGTQYF
CDR3 DNA: TGTGCCAGCAGCCTGACGACAGGGTCGGGGACCCAGTACTTC
D gene: TRBD1
clone size: .
J gene: TRBJ2-5
V gene: TRBV5-6

CDR3 protein: CASSQGGRLNSPLHF
CDR3 DNA: TGTGCCAGCAGCCAGGGGGGGAGACTTAATTCACCCCTCCACTTT
D gene: .
clone size: many
J gene: TRBJ1-6
V gene: TRBV4-2

CDR3 protein: CSAPQGNTEAFF
CDR3 DNA: TGCAGTGCCCCACAGGGGAACACTGAAGCTTTCTTT
D gene: .
clone size: many
J gene: TRBJ1-1
V gene: TRBV20-1

CDR3 protein: CASSGRETGPGANVLTF
CDR3 DNA: TGTGCCAGCAGCGGAAGGGAGACAGGGCCCGGGGCCAACGTCCTGACTTTC
D gene: TRBD1
clone size: many
J gene: TRBJ2-6
V gene: TRBV7-9

CDR3 protein: CASSPGASEQYF
CDR3 DNA: TGTGCCAGCAGCCCAGGGGCGAGCGAGCAGTACTTC
D gene: .
clone size: .
J gene: TRBJ2-7
V gene: TRBV9

CDR3 protein: CAISVTGTEAFF
CDR3 DNA: TGTGCCATCAGTGTTACGGGCACTGAAGCTTTCTTT
D gene: .
clone size: .
J gene: TRBJ1-1
V gene: TRBV10-3

CDR3 protein: CASSIGPSGFPNQPQHF
CDR3 DNA: TGTGCCAGTAGTATAGGTCCTTCTGGGTTCCCCAATCAGCCCCAGCATTTT
D gene: .
clone size: few
J gene: TRBJ1-5
V gene: TRBV19

CDR3 protein: CASSSLSLPGSGANVLTF
CDR3 DNA: TGTGCCAGCAGCTCGTTATCCCTCCCGGGCTCTGGGGCCAACGTCCTGACTTTC
D gene: .
clone size: few
J gene: TRBJ2-6
V gene: TRBV7-2

CDR3 protein: CASSEFRTTNEKLFF
CDR3 DNA: TGTGCCAGCAGTGAATTCCGAACAACTAATGAAAAACTGTTTTTT
D gene: .
clone size: few
J gene: TRBJ1-4
V gene: TRBV6-6

CDR3 protein: CASSLFNRVSYGYTF
CDR3 DNA: TGTGCCAGCAGCTTATTTAATCGCGTCAGCTATGGCTACACCTTC
D gene: .
clone size: once
J gene: TRBJ1-2
V gene: TRBV7-2

CDR3 protein: CASSQDWRRTNEKLLF
CDR3 DNA: TGCGCCAGCAGCCAAGATTGGAGGCGGACTAATGAAAAACTGCTTTTT
D gene: .
clone size: .
J gene: TRBJ1-4
V gene: TRBV4-3